The clone carrying this TCR beta chain has at least ten counts. The sample's time point: patch test 3, about 24 weeks after DPC sensitization. This sample's treatment: therapeutic diphenylcyclopropenone sensitization with weekly scalp DPC. This sample is part of a study of human T cells and chemical hapten exposure. TCRdb re-derived calls from the RACE reads in MiXCR, one entry per CDR3 protein. The sample has roughly 60,000 distinct CDR3 sequences; 9.5% to 15% are singletons. In germline, CDR1 is SGDLS, CDR2 YYNGEE. The V gene lost 3 bases and the J gene lost 7 bases, with 11 bases spanning the gap. The CDR3 sequence is 12 residues long.

This receptor was identified in a man between 25 and 39 years old with alopecia areata. Some clones in this sample may be carry-over from other donors' samples. The V gene is TRBV9, the J gene TRBJ2-7, with D perhaps TRBD1 or TRBD2 (5 bases each). This sample comprised whole blood, obtained in connection with sensitization to the hapten diphenylcyclopropenone (DPC). CDR3 in DNA: TGTGCCAGCAGCGCCAGGGCGGGTGAGCAGTACTTC. Its translation: CASSARAGEQYF. Looking up the rest from reference TRBV9 and TRBJ2-7 gives the full variable domain: DSGVTQTPKHLITATGQRVTLRCSPRSGDLSVYWYQQSLDQGLQFLIQYYNGEERAKGNILERFSAQQFPDLHSELNLSSLELGDSALYFCASSARAGEQYFGPGTRLTVT.